This T cell receptor (beta chain) derives from a study of blood T cell repertoires in COVID-19. Study in general: The cDNA or gDNA used as material had been derived from T cells, B-cell-depleted T cells, or PBMCs.

Germline trimming cut 2 bases from V and 3 bases from J; bases unmatched to any gene: 4. CDR1 MNHEY and CDR2 SMNVEV come from the germline V gene (reference sequence). CDR3 length: 16 amino acids. Participant-given clinical history determined each cohort assignment. In the source study's methods: Amplification with reference gene primers provided the estimates of nucleated cell counts. Sequenced by immunoSEQ multiplex PCR; TCRdb stores in-frame clones only, minus some. The V and J calls and clone size come from that table; D and trimming were worked out from the DNA. The sample lists hundreds of thousands of clones, 83% occurring once.

The sequenced sample was PBMCs or T cells enriched from blood (not recorded which). The origin of this receptor is a woman between 40 and 55 years old who had been exposed to COVID-19. This chain connects TRBV27 to TRBJ2-2, with 9 bases lining up with TRBD1. CDR3 nucleotides: TGTGCCAGCAGTTTAGCCTACAGGGGGCACACCGGGGAGCTGTTTTTT. This sequence encodes CASSLAYRGHTGELFF.